These T cell receptor beta chains were read from a single sample in a study of CD8+ T cells in alopecia areata. Only in-frame clones appear in the TCRdb table, and some are missing; sequencing was by immunoSEQ multiplex PCR. The data contain about 200,000 clones, around 62% of them singletons. Source: CD4+ T cells sorted from blood, taken at week 0. These receptors were taken from a human donor with alopecia areata. The CDR3 runs from the conserved cysteine through the conserved F or W. The D gene is left open where the match is weak. Size values are once, few and many counts, or a class for expanded clones, and some rows have none.

d_call,clone_size,j_call,v_call,cdr3_nt,cdr3_aa
NA,NA,TRBJ2-3,TRBV5-1,TGCGCCAGCAGAAAGATGGAGGACGGGAGCACAGATACGCAGTATTTT,CASRKMEDGSTDTQYF
NA,NA,TRBJ1-2,TRBV4-1,TGCGCCAGCAGCCAAGATTGGCCGAACGACAGCGGAGGCTACACCTTC,CASSQDWPNDSGGYTF
NA,NA,TRBJ1-1,TRBV29-1,TGCAGCGTTGTAGGAGTTCAGGGAACTGAAGCTTTCTTT,CSVVGVQGTEAFF
NA,NA,TRBJ1-1,TRBV6-5,TGTGCCAGCAGTCCCAACCGACAGGCTACTGAAGCTTTCTTT,CASSPNRQATEAFF
TRBD2,few,TRBJ2-7,TRBV5-1,TGCGCCAGCAGCTCCACCGGGACTAGCAGATACGAGCAGTACTTC,CASSSTGTSRYEQYF
NA,NA,TRBJ2-7,TRBV4-1,TGCGCCAGCAGCCAAGACGTACAGGGGAGGAACGAGCAGTACTTC,CASSQDVQGRNEQYF
NA,NA,TRBJ1-1,TRBV6-4,TGTGCCAGCAGGCGGACCTTTCTTCTCGACACTGAAGCTTTCTTT,CASRRTFLLDTEAFF
TRBD2,NA,TRBJ2-5,TRBV9,TGTGCCAGCAGCGTAGCCGCGGGAGGATGGGAGACCCAGTACTTC,CASSVAAGGWETQYF
NA,NA,TRBJ1-1,TRBV7-2,TGTGCCAGCAGCTTAGCTGTGGGGATGAACACTGAAGCTTTCTTT,CASSLAVGMNTEAFF
NA,NA,TRBJ1-2,TRBV20-1,TGCAGTGCTGACGCAGGGAATGGCTACACCTTC,CSADAGNGYTF
TRBD1,few,TRBJ2-1,TRBV5-8,TGTGCCAGCAGCTTCCAACAGGGGGTTCGGAACAATGAGCAGTTCTTC,CASSFQQGVRNNEQFF
NA,NA,TRBJ1-2,TRBV7-2,TGTGCCAGCAGCTCCCAAATGGCAGGGGACGGCTATGGCTACACCTTC,CASSSQMAGDGYGYTF
NA,NA,TRBJ1-2,TRBV29-1,TGCAGCGCCGGGGACGCCATCTATGGCTACACCTTC,CSAGDAIYGYTF
TRBD1,NA,TRBJ1-3,TRBV29-1,TGCAGCGTCGCACAGGGGGCAGAAAGCACCATATATTTT,CSVAQGAESTIYF
NA,NA,TRBJ1-4,TRBV30,TGTGCCTGGAGTGGTATCCCGAGGGGGGAAAAACTGTTTTTT,CAWSGIPRGEKLFF
TRBD2,NA,TRBJ2-2,TRBV6-5,TGTGCCAGCAAGGCGGGGGGCAACACCGGGGAGCTGTTTTTT,CASKAGGNTGELFF